This T cell receptor (beta chain) derives from a study of OX40 agonist ivuxolimab in advanced cancers. Study details: Previous treatment with anti-PD-1, anti-PD-L1 or anti-CTLA-4 therapy was allowed; 40% had received some. There were three patients with partial responses, one having hepatocellular carcinoma and two cutaneous melanoma. Study results and caveats: The investigators did not determine what antigen specificity the expanded peripheral T cells had. CD4+ and CD8+ blood T cells expanded clonally by week 6 at 0.1 to 3.0 mg/kg.

Data came from immunoSEQ multiplex PCR; TCRdb stores just in-frame clones and leaves some out. Of some 20,000 clones in the sample, 80% to 95% were seen once. This clone was picked up one time. Antigen unknown. The sequence was collected from an adult with an advanced solid tumor such as melanoma, head and neck, liver or kidney cancer. Sequencing was performed on CD4+ or CD8+ T cells sorted from blood, taken in a trial of the OX40 agonist ivuxolimab.

This CDR3 is CATSREGSTNEKLFF. The CDR3 nucleotides are TGTGCCACCAGCAGAGAAGGGTCGACTAATGAAAAACTGTTTTTT. The chain joins TRBV15 to TRBJ1-4, with D unclear. Germline V gene sequence: CDR1 LNHNV, CDR2 YYDKDF (reference sequence). The CDR3 runs to 15 residues. The V end was cut by 0 bases, the J end by 2 bases, with 7 bases between. Complete variable domain (other parts from reference TRBV15 and TRBJ1-4): DAMVIQNPRYQVTQFGKPVTLSCSQTLNHNVMYWYQQKSSQAPKLLFHYYDKDFNNEADTPDNFQSRRPNTSFCFLDIRSPGLGDTAMYLCATSREGSTNEKLFFGSGTQLSVL.